The entry below gives a single TCR beta chain sequence along with its context. This entry belongs to a study of technical replicates of blood from a few donors. Sequenced by immunoSEQ multiplex PCR; TCRdb stores in-frame clones only, minus some. Of around 81,000 clones in the sample, roughly 77% were seen once. V dropped 0 bases and J dropped 5 bases, with 14 bases sitting between them. Germline assignment: CDR1 SQVTM and CDR2 ANQGSEA. The CDR3 totals 14 residues. This TCR derives from a human donor in good health. Some clones in this sample may be carry-over from other donors' samples. This chain joins TRBV29-1 and TRBJ2-7, with D perhaps matching TRBD2 (5 bases). Sequencing was performed on PBMCs. The DNA of the CDR3 is TGCAGCGTTGAAGATGTTGGCATCGGGAACGAGCAGTACTTC. The encoded protein is CSVEDVGIGNEQYF.